This entry is about one TCR beta chain. What it binds is unknown. Among ophthalmopathy patients, the Clinical Activity Score reached at least 3, the NOSPECS grade reached at least 4, and duration remained under 3 months. Clinicians diagnosed patients from clinical symptoms, serum thyroxine and TRAb, thyroid ultrasound and orbital computed tomography. The entry originates in a study of T cells in Graves' hyperthyroidism and ophthalmopathy. TCR beta CDR3 regions were amplified from RNA. HTBI primers were employed in a first-round RT-PCR of the TCR CDR3. TCRdb processed the multiplex PCR reads anew with MiXCR; each CDR3 protein has one entry. The data hold hundreds of thousands of distinct CDR3 sequences, with around 22% observed a single time. Broader study findings: Appearing also in blood were most of the thyroid clonotypes expanded above 0.001.

The sequence was collected from a man aged 25 to 40 with Graves' ophthalmopathy. The sequenced material came from blood.

The CDR3 spells CASSLAHGGNTEAFF. As DNA, the CDR3 is TGTGCCAGCAGCTTAGCGCACGGCGGGAACACTGAAGCTTTCTTT. The chain uses TRBV7-9 and TRBJ1-1; no clear D. Germline V gene data show CDR1 as SEHNR and CDR2 as FQNEAQ (reference sequence). CDR3 length equals 15 residues. With 0 bases removed from V and 1 base from J, the gap between germline ends came to 9 bases.